This TCR beta chain was captured in a study of blood T cell repertoires in COVID-19. Turning to the study itself: Both acute and convalescent COVID-19 samples were obtained from the United States, Italy and Spain. The cDNA or gDNA used as material had been derived from T cells, B-cell-depleted T cells, or PBMCs.

Authors' processing steps: By means of reference gene primer amplification, nucleated cell counts were estimated. The assay was immunoSEQ multiplex PCR, and TCRdb's table has in-frame clones only and misses some. The V and J calls and clone size are taken from that table; D and trimming were inferred from the DNA. The sample consists of 100,000 to 150,000 clones, approximately 80% of them appearing once. J gave up 0 bases and V 2 bases, and 3 bases lay outside the gene matches. Germline V lookup: CDR1 MNHEY, CDR2 SVGAGI. This CDR3 contains 15 residues. Sequencing was carried out using peripheral blood. The gene calls are TRBV6-5 and TRBJ2-7; TRBD1 aligns across 8 bases. The receptor's source is a man in his 60s with acute or convalescent COVID-19. In DNA form, the CDR3 reads TGTGCCAGCAGTTACGGTGGGACAGGCTCCTACGAGCAGTACTTC. The encoded protein is CASSYGGTGSYEQYF.